This T cell receptor (beta chain) was profiled in a study of blood T cell repertoires in COVID-19. About the research overall: T cells, B-cell-depleted T cells, or PBMCs supplied cDNA or gDNA.

The CDR3 loop spans 11 amino acids. Trimming took off 5 bases at V and 7 bases at J, with 8 bases between the two ends. Original methodology: From reference gene primer amplification, estimates of nucleated cell counts were derived. Sequenced by immunoSEQ multiplex PCR; TCRdb stores in-frame clones only, minus some. V and J calls plus clone size are reproduced from that table; the DNA served to infer D and trimming. The repertoire holds more than 300,000 clones, with around 83% as singletons. Individuals drawn from under 30 US areas were roughly 18 to 89 years old. Cohorts were assigned according to the clinical history that participants reported.

The V and J genes are TRBV12-3 or TRBV12-4 and TRBJ1-1, with unresolved D. The clonotype originates from a woman between 50 and 59 years old who had recovered from COVID-19. The sequenced sample consisted of PBMCs or T cells enriched from blood (not recorded which). The CDR3 region is CASSLAGEAFF. The DNA for the CDR3 is TGTGCCAGCAGTCTGGCGGGTGAAGCTTTCTTT.